This entry concerns a single TCR beta chain. Sequenced by immunoSEQ multiplex PCR; TCRdb stores in-frame clones only, minus some. Of fewer than 70,000 clones listed, 85% to 95% are singletons. This record comes from a study of OX40 agonist ivuxolimab in advanced cancers. As for the study in general: People in dose escalation had one of these cancers: hepatocellular carcinoma, melanoma, renal cell or head and neck cancer.

Autoimmune disease history or systemic immunosuppression led to patient exclusion. The CDR3 has 14 amino acids. Germline loops: CDR1 MNHEY, CDR2 SMNVEV (reference sequence). V lost 6 bases and J lost 2, with 12 bases in between. The V gene is TRBV27, the J gene TRBJ2-3; unclear D gene. Here the sequenced sample was CD4+ or CD8+ T cells sorted from blood, taken in a trial of the OX40 agonist ivuxolimab. This clonotype was sampled from an adult with an advanced solid tumor such as melanoma, head and neck, liver or kidney cancer. CDR3 region: CASSIVPSTDTQYF. CDR3 nucleotides: TGTGCCAGCAGCATTGTTCCTTCCACAGATACGCAGTATTTT.